This TCR beta chain came from a study of blood T cell repertoires in COVID-19. About the research overall: Samples taken during acute and convalescent COVID-19 were collected in the United States, Italy and Spain. Sample material is recorded as cDNA or gDNA derived from T cells, B-cell-depleted T cells, or PBMCs.

Per the study methods: Reference gene primer amplification in the assay estimated nucleated cell counts. Clones were sequenced by immunoSEQ multiplex PCR, and TCRdb holds only the in-frame ones, with some missing. D and trimming come from the DNA, and the V and J calls and clone size come from that table. The table includes some 73,000 clones, over 75% detected once. Sequenced material: peripheral blood. The receptor's source is a human donor in a cohort sampled during active COVID-19.

The CDR3 protein is CASSSPLLLYEQYF. CDR3 sequence (DNA): TGTGCCAGCAGTTCCCCCCTATTGCTCTACGAGCAGTACTTC. The gene calls are TRBV28 and TRBJ2-7, with D unresolved. Trimming removed 4 bases at V and 3 bases at J, with 13 bases between. The CDR3 covers 14 residues. Germline V gene lookup returns CDR1 MDHEN and CDR2 SYDVKM. Looking up the rest from reference TRBV28 and TRBJ2-7 gives the full variable domain: DVKVTQSSRYLVKRTGEKVFLECVQDMDHENMFWYRQDPGLGLRLIYFSYDVKMKEKGDIPEGYSVSREKKERFSLILESASTNQTSMYLCASSSPLLLYEQYFGPGTRLTVT.